This TCR beta chain was observed in a study of shared clonotypes between healthy human individuals. This clone has a count of ten or more. The CDR3 length is 15 residues. With 1 base removed from V and 6 bases from J, the gap between germline ends came to 16 bases. The V gene's germline CDR1 is SGHAT and CDR2 FQNNGV. Here immunoSEQ multiplex PCR was the method, and the copy in TCRdb shows in-frame clones only, minus some. The sample includes about 490,000 clones, around 80% of them seen just once. The chain recombines TRBV11-2 with TRBJ2-7; D possibly corresponds to TRBD2 (6 bases). The specimen sequenced was PBMCs. The source of this sequence is a woman in her thirties or forties in good health. Some clones in this sample may be carry-over from other donors' samples. This CDR3 reads CASSLVRDFSPEQYF. The CDR3 DNA is TGTGCCAGCAGCTTAGTCCGGGACTTCTCCCCCGAGCAGTACTTC. Based on the CDR3 plus reference TRBV11-2 and TRBJ2-7, the full variable domain is EAGVAQSPRYKIIEKRQSVAFWCNPISGHATLYWYQQILGQGPKLLIQFQNNGVVDDSQLPKDRFSAERLKGVDSTLKIQPAKLEDSAVYLCASSLVRDFSPEQYFGPGTRLTVT.